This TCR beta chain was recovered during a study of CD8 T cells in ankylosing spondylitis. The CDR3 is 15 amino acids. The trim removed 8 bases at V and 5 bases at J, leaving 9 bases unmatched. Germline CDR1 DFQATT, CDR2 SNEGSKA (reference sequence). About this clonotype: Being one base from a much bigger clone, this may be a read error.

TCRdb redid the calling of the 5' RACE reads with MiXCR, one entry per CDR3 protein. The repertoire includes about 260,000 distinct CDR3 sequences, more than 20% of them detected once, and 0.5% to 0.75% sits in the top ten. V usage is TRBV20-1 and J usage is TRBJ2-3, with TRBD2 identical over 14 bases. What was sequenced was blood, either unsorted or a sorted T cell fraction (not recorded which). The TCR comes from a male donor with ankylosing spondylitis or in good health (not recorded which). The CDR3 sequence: CSHQTSGGALDTQYF. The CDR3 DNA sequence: TGCAGTCACCAGACTAGCGGGGGGGCATTAGATACGCAGTATTTT.